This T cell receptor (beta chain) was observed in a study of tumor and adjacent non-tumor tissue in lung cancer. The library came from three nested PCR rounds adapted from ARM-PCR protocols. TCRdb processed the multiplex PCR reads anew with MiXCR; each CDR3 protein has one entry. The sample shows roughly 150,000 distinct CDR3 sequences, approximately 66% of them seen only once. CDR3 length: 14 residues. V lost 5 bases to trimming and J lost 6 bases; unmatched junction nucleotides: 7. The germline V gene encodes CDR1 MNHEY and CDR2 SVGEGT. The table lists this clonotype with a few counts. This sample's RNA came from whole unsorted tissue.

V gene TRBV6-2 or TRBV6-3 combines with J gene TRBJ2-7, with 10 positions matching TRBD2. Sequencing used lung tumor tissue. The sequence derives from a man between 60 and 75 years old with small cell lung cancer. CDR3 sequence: CASSPLAGESEQYF. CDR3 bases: TGTGCCAGCAGTCCCCTAGCGGGAGAAAGCGAGCAGTACTTC.